Below, 2 T cell receptor beta chains from the same sample are listed, as sequenced in a study of blood T cell repertoires in COVID-19. The repertoire was sequenced with immunoSEQ multiplex PCR; TCRdb's copy has only in-frame clones and lacks some. Among a few hundred thousand clones listed, roughly 80% were seen once. Specimen: peripheral blood. The source of these receptors is a woman aged 80 or older with COVID-19, enrolled during active disease.

The CDR3 DNA reads TGTGCCAGCAGCTTCGGGCTGGGGAGGGGCCAAGAGACCCAGTACTTC. It specifies CASSFGLGRGQETQYF. The chain employs TRBV7-2 and TRBJ2-5; 7 bases line up with TRBD2. The CDR3 covers 16 residues. Germline V gene lookup returns CDR1 SGHTA and CDR2 FQGNSA. J lost 1 base, V lost 3 bases, and 8 bases had no gene match. Combining the CDR3 with reference TRBV7-2 and TRBJ2-5 gives the whole variable domain GAGVSQSPSNKVTEKGKDVELRCDPISGHTALYWYRQSLGQGLEFLIYFQGNSAPDKSGLPSDRFSAERTGGSVSTLTIQRTQQEDSAVYLCASSFGLGRGQETQYFGPGTRLLVL.

The chain is built from TRBV4-3 and TRBJ1-4; 7 bases line up with TRBD1. CDR1 is LGHNA, CDR2 YSLEER, per germline. The CDR3 contains 15 residues. V gave up 1 base and J gave up 7 bases; unmatched junction bases: 6. CDR3 residues: CASSQGTGNFEKLFF. The CDR3, as DNA: TGCGCCAGCAGCCAAGGGACAGGAAATTTTGAAAAACTGTTTTTT.